A selection of T cell receptor beta chains follows, all from one sample in a study of T cell responses to AZD1222 COVID-19 vaccine. TCRdb's table, derived via immunoSEQ multiplex PCR, lists solely in-frame clones and lacks some. Among some 84,000 clones, 75% to 90% were seen once, and the ten largest hold 9% to 14%. The sample consisted of peripheral blood, taken 28 days after the second AZD1222 dose. The receptors come from an adult who received the AZD1222 COVID-19 vaccine. The CDR3 runs from the conserved cysteine through the conserved F or W. D genes are given only for firm matches. Clone sizes are given selectively: once, few, many, or a class where the clone is expanded.

CDR3nt: TGTGCCACCAGCAGAGGAGGGGGGATCACAGATACGCAGTATTTT
CDR3aa: CATSRGGGITDTQYF
v_gene: TRBV15
d_gene: .
j_gene: TRBJ2-3
abundance: once

CDR3nt: TGCGCCAGCAGGCCCTTCTCTGGAAACACCATATATTTT
CDR3aa: CASRPFSGNTIYF
v_gene: TRBV5-1
d_gene: .
j_gene: TRBJ1-3
abundance: .

CDR3nt: TGTGCCACCAGCAGAGGGAGACTCCGAGGCGGAAACACCATATATTTT
CDR3aa: CATSRGRLRGGNTIYF
v_gene: TRBV15
d_gene: .
j_gene: TRBJ1-3
abundance: .

CDR3nt: TGTGCCAGCGGGCTGAACACTGAAGCTTTCTTT
CDR3aa: CASGLNTEAFF
v_gene: TRBV27
d_gene: .
j_gene: TRBJ1-1
abundance: .

CDR3nt: TGTGCCAGCAGTCTAGAGGGGAACACTGAAGCTTTCTTT
CDR3aa: CASSLEGNTEAFF
v_gene: TRBV16
d_gene: .
j_gene: TRBJ1-1
abundance: few

CDR3nt: TGTGCCAGCAGTTATTCGGACAGGGGAGGTGAAAAACTGTTTTTT
CDR3aa: CASSYSDRGGEKLFF
v_gene: TRBV6-5
d_gene: TRBD1
j_gene: TRBJ1-4
abundance: .

CDR3nt: TGTGCCAGCCATCCGGACAGGGGTTATCAGCCCCAGCATTTT
CDR3aa: CASHPDRGYQPQHF
v_gene: TRBV2
d_gene: TRBD1
j_gene: TRBJ1-5
abundance: .

CDR3nt: TGTGCCAGCAGCTTAGCCGTAGGTCGCATTCAGTACTTC
CDR3aa: CASSLAVGRIQYF
v_gene: TRBV7-9
d_gene: .
j_gene: TRBJ2-4
abundance: .

CDR3nt: TGTGCCAGCAGTTCCGGGAGCTACAACAATGAGCAGTTCTTC
CDR3aa: CASSSGSYNNEQFF
v_gene: TRBV6-5
d_gene: .
j_gene: TRBJ2-1
abundance: .

CDR3nt: TGTGCCAGCTCCGGCGGGCACACATACGAGCAGTACTTC
CDR3aa: CASSGGHTYEQYF
v_gene: TRBV6-5
d_gene: .
j_gene: TRBJ2-7
abundance: once

CDR3nt: TGTGCCAGCAGCATAACAGGGGTGAACGAGCAGTACTTC
CDR3aa: CASSITGVNEQYF
v_gene: TRBV7-2
d_gene: TRBD1
j_gene: TRBJ2-7
abundance: few

CDR3nt: TGTGCCAGCAGCCCCGGGAGACTAATAACTGAAGCTTTCTTT
CDR3aa: CASSPGRLITEAFF
v_gene: TRBV3-1/TRBV3-2
d_gene: .
j_gene: TRBJ1-1
abundance: .

CDR3nt: TGTGCCAGCAGCTTGGGGGTAGGGGATTCTGGAAACACCATATATTTT
CDR3aa: CASSLGVGDSGNTIYF
v_gene: TRBV7-6
d_gene: .
j_gene: TRBJ1-3
abundance: .

CDR3nt: TGTGCCAGCAGTGGGGTTTCGAACACTGAAGCTTTCTTT
CDR3aa: CASSGVSNTEAFF
v_gene: TRBV2
d_gene: .
j_gene: TRBJ1-1
abundance: .